This paragraph reports one T cell receptor beta chain. The antigen is undetermined. This sample is drawn from a study of PD-1 blockade in classical Hodgkin lymphoma. General observations from the study: By C4D1, diversity of CD4+ TCRs had risen significantly, whereas that of CD8+ TCRs had not. Complete responders started with a diversity level that resembled newly diagnosed patients at baseline.

Assay: immunoSEQ multiplex PCR; the TCRdb copy retains only in-frame clones and omits some. The sample gives approximately 160,000 clones, about 81% of which show up once; roughly 8.4% is in the top ten. The CDR3 has 16 amino acids. V lost 4 bases to trimming and J lost 3 bases, with 16 bases between them. Germline CDR1 reads SGHDT; CDR2 reads YYEEEE. All patients experienced relapse after autologous stem cell transplantation, and brentuximab vedotin exposure was variable. This chain joins TRBV5-6 and TRBJ2-2; D gene ambiguous. Specimen: peripheral blood mononuclear cells (PBMCs), collected before the second cycle of nivolumab. This receptor was taken from a human donor with classical Hodgkin lymphoma. CDR3 DNA: TGTGCCAGCAGCAGAACCGTCAGCCCATACACCGGGGAGCTGTTTTTT. Protein: CASSRTVSPYTGELFF.